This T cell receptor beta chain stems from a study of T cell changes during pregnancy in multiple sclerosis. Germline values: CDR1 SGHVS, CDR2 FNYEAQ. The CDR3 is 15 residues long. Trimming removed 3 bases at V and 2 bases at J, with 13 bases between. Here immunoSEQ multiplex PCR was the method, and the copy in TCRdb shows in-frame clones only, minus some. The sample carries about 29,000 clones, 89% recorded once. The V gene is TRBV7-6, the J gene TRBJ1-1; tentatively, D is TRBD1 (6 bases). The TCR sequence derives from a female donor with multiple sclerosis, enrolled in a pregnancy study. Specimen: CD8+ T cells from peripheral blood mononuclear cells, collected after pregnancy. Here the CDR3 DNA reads TGTGCCAGCAGCTTGGGTCCGGGACACAACACTGAAGCTTTCTTT. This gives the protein CASSLGPGHNTEAFF.